This T cell receptor beta chain originates from a study of CD8 T cells in Susac syndrome. V lost 1 base, J lost 6 bases, and 8 bases lay in between. CDR3 length equals 13 residues. Per the germline V gene, CDR1 is SGDLS and CDR2 is YYNGEE. An amount of RNA that ranged from roughly 0.5 to 1 ug was reverse transcribed with random hexamers. TCRdb called the immunoSEQ multiplex PCR reads again in MiXCR, with one record for every CDR3 protein. The table shows under 200,000 distinct CDR3 sequences, with approximately 95% occurring only once. The TCR comes from a human donor with Susac syndrome. The sequencing sample was made of CD4+ T cells from PBMCs. The chain combines TRBV9 with TRBJ2-1; D is unclear. CDR3 amino acids: CASSVPQTNEQFF. The CDR3 bases are TGTGCCAGCAGCGTACCGCAAACCAATGAGCAGTTCTTC.